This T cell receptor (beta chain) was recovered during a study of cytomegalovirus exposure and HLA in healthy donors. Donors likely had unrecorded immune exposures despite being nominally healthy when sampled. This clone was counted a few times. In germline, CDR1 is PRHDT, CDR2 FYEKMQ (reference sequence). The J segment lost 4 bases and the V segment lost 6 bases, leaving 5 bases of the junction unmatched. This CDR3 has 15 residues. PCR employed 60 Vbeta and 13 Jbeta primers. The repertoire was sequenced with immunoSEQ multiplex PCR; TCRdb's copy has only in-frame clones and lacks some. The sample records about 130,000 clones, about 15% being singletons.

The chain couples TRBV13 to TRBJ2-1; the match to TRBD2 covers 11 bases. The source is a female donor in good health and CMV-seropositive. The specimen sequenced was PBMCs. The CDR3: CASSSGTSGYNEQFF. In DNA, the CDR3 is TGTGCCAGCAGTTCCGGGACTAGCGGTTACAATGAGCAGTTCTTC.